This note documents a single T cell receptor (beta chain) sequence. These data originate in a study of blood T cell repertoires in COVID-19. Using immunoSEQ multiplex PCR, the repertoire was profiled, and TCRdb retains in-frame clones only, with some absent. In the table there are 300,000 to 450,000 clones, approximately 89% of which are singletons. Trimming left V 3 bases short and J 0 bases short, with 9 bases between. From germline, CDR1 is SGHKS and CDR2 YYEKEE (reference sequence). The CDR3 extends over 15 amino acids. The chain couples TRBV5-5 to TRBJ1-4; D is ambiguous. The sequence came from a woman aged 60 to 75 with COVID-19, enrolled during active disease. The sample consisted of peripheral blood. This chain's CDR3 is CASSWQVATNEKLFF. As DNA, the CDR3 is TGTGCCAGCAGCTGGCAAGTTGCAACTAATGAAAAACTGTTTTTT.